Presented here are 18 T cell receptor beta chains from one specimen sequenced in a study of post-analysis software for immune sequencing data. Study-level findings and limits: Five TRBV segments were more frequent in patients than controls; TRBV5-6, TRBV5-1 and TRBV20-1 belonged to this group.

Antigen specificity for these receptors is unknown. cDNA libraries for TCR beta contained unique molecular identifiers. MiXCR, run by TCRdb on the PCR reads, gives a single entry per CDR3 protein. The sample contains about 800,000 distinct CDR3 sequences, 25% to 30% of which appear only once. Sequencing input: blood. The receptors were gathered from a girl aged 10 to 17 with multiple sclerosis.

There are a few counts of this clonotype. The J gene is TRBJ2-3, the V gene TRBV7-2; D ambiguous. V gave up 2 bases and J gave up 5 bases, with 14 bases separating them. The CDR3 length is 15 residues. Germline-derived CDR1 and CDR2 are SGHTA and FQGNSA. The chain's CDR3 is CASSLSRRAGDTQYF. The CDR3 nucleotides read TGTGCCAGCAGCTTAAGTCGTAGGGCCGGAGATACGCAGTATTTT.

J is TRBJ2-2 and V is TRBV4-1; D is uncertain. The V and J ends lost 3 bases and 0 bases respectively, with 5 bases between them. The CDR3 is made up of 14 amino acids. Looked up from germline, CDR1 is MGHRA and CDR2 is YSYEKL. The CDR3 DNA is TGCGCCAGCAGCCATTCTTCGAACACCGGGGAGCTGTTTTTT. This translates into CASSHSSNTGELFF.

The chain uses TRBV5-1 and TRBJ2-3, with a tentative D call TRBD1 (6 bases). V gave up 4 bases and J gave up 6 bases, with 18 bases separating them. Germline V gene data show CDR1 as SGHRS and CDR2 as YFSETQ. The CDR3 sequence is 15 residues long. CDR3 amino acids: CASSRGVRGTDTQYF. As DNA, the CDR3 is TGCGCCAGCAGCCGTGGGGTGAGGGGGACGGATACGCAGTATTTT.

A few counts support this clonotype. The chain joins TRBV28 to TRBJ2-3; TRBD1 is a possible D gene (6 bases). Trimming took 6 bases from V and 4 from J, leaving 17 bases between them. CDR1 is MDHEN and CDR2 is SYDVKM in the germline V gene. CDR3 size: 15 residues. CDR3 region: CASSETGPPADTQYF. The CDR3 DNA is TGTGCCAGCAGCGAGACAGGTCCCCCCGCAGATACGCAGTATTTT.

This clonotype has just a few counts. V gene TRBV29-1 combines with J gene TRBJ2-3, with D perhaps TRBD2 (6 bases). The CDR3 has 16 amino acids. The V end lost 1 base, the J end lost 2 bases, and 16 bases lay between the germline ends. CDR1 is SQVTM and CDR2 is ANQGSEA in the germline V gene. The CDR3 bases are TGCAGCGTTGAAGTTTGGGGACGGGGGTTCACAGATACGCAGTATTTT. Amino acid sequence: CSVEVWGRGFTDTQYF.

This clonotype was detected a few times. The germline gene is not matched at one end of the junction; a read error may be the cause. The chain combines TRBV10-3 with TRBJ2-1; D perhaps matches TRBD2 (6 bases). The germline CDR1 and CDR2 sequences are ENHRY and SYGVKD. The CDR3 loop spans 16 amino acids. CDR3 sequence reads: CAVSGGGARSFNEQFF. CDR3 nucleotide sequence: TGTGCCGTCAGTGGTGGCGGGGCACGCTCCTTCAATGAGCAGTTCTTC.

This clonotype was counted a few times. The rearrangement links TRBV5-8 to TRBJ2-1; D remains unclear. Germline CDR1 reads SGHTS; CDR2 reads YDEGEE. The CDR3 is 14 amino acids. Trimming removed 3 bases from V and 4 bases from J, with 11 bases in between. The CDR3 protein is CASSSARPYNEQFF. CDR3 bases: TGTGCCAGCAGCTCGGCCCGACCTTACAATGAGCAGTTCTTC.

The V call is TRBV28, the J call TRBJ2-1; the D call may be TRBD1 or TRBD2 (6 bases each). CDR1 and CDR2 from the germline V gene are MDHEN and SYDVKM. Trimming left V 3 bases short and J 5 bases short, with 11 bases between. The CDR3 has 14 residues. The CDR3, as DNA: TGTGCCAGCAGTTTGTGGGGGGCCAACAATGAGCAGTTCTTC. Its protein is CASSLWGANNEQFF.

This clonotype was observed a few times. The rearrangement joins TRBV24-1 to TRBJ2-1, with 13 bases identical to TRBD2. V gave up 9 bases and J gave up 0 bases; unmatched junction bases: 4. The CDR3 contains 16 residues. The V gene's germline CDR1 is KGHDR and CDR2 SFDVKD. CDR3: CATGLAGESSYNEQFF. The CDR3 coding sequence is TGTGCCACCGGACTAGCGGGAGAGAGCTCCTACAATGAGCAGTTCTTC.

The rearrangement links TRBV5-1 to TRBJ2-3; 9 nucleotides align to TRBD2. This CDR3 contains 17 residues. The J segment lost 2 bases and the V segment lost 4 bases, leaving 11 bases of the junction unmatched. Germline assignment: CDR1 SGHRS and CDR2 YFSETQ. The CDR3 protein is CASSLSLTSGYTDTQYF. The CDR3 DNA is TGCGCCAGCAGCCTATCCTTGACTAGCGGTTACACAGATACGCAGTATTTT.

About this clonotype: At one boundary the junction diverges from the germline segment, which might be a read error. The rearrangement links TRBV3-1 to TRBJ2-3; 14 positions agree with TRBD2. This CDR3 comprises 17 residues. Germline V gene data show CDR1 as LGHDT and CDR2 as YNNKEL (reference sequence). CDR3 residues: CASSPRLAGGNTNTQYF. In DNA form, the CDR3 reads TGTGCCAGCAGCCCCAGACTAGCGGGGGGGAACACAAATACGCAGTATTTT.

V and J are TRBV10-2 and TRBJ2-2; D assignment may be TRBD1 or TRBD2 (7 bases each). The CDR3 is made up of 16 amino acids. V was clipped by 3 bases and J by 6 bases, with 17 bases between them. CDR1 and CDR2 from the germline V gene are WSHSY and SAAADI. The CDR3 here is CASSERGQGGAGELFF. As DNA, the CDR3 is TGCGCCAGCAGTGAAAGAGGGCAGGGGGGGGCCGGGGAGCTGTTTTTT.

V is TRBV2 and J is TRBJ1-5, with D uncertain. The V gene lost 0 bases and the J gene lost 7 bases, with 13 bases spanning the gap. Per the germline V gene, CDR1 is SNHLY and CDR2 is FYNNEI. The length of the CDR3 is 15 residues. CDR3 nucleotide sequence: TGTGCCAGCAGTGAAGCGCATAGGGTGGGACAGCCCCAGCATTTT. This gives the protein CASSEAHRVGQPQHF.

This clonotype was picked up a small number of times. This chain links TRBV24-1 with TRBJ2-3; D is possibly TRBD2 (5 bases). The CDR3 loop spans 11 amino acids. CDR1 KGHDR and CDR2 SFDVKD come from the germline V gene. With 6 bases removed from V and 7 bases from J, the gap between germline ends came to 7 bases. In nucleotides, the CDR3 is TGTGCCACCAGTTCCGGGAATACGCAGTATTTT. Translation: CATSSGNTQYF.

V is TRBV6-1 and J is TRBJ2-3; D unresolved. From germline, CDR1 is MNHNS and CDR2 SASEGT. The CDR3 totals 17 residues. Trimming pared 8 bases from V and 5 bases from J, leaving 26 bases between. This CDR3 is CASALRPVGHIGDTQYF. CDR3 bases: TGTGCCAGCGCTCTTCGACCTGTTGGTCACATCGGAGATACGCAGTATTTT.

The table lists this clonotype with a few counts. The chain has TRBV6-1 and TRBJ2-7, with TRBD1 matching over 9 bases. V dropped 4 bases and J dropped 5; count of bases not matched to a gene: 9. Per germline, CDR1 MNHNS and CDR2 SASEGT. The CDR3 totals 15 residues. This chain's CDR3 is CASSALTGGGNEQYF. CDR3 in DNA: TGTGCCAGCAGTGCATTAACAGGGGGCGGCAACGAGCAGTACTTC.

V is TRBV6-2 or TRBV6-3 and J is TRBJ1-5; 9 nucleotides line up with TRBD1. Trimming removed 6 bases from V and 5 bases from J; junction bases left unmatched: 8. The CDR3 totals 15 residues. Germline V gives CDR1 MNHEY, CDR2 SVGEGT. Here the CDR3 reads CASRKQGAFHQPQHF. The DNA for the CDR3 is TGTGCCAGCAGAAAACAGGGGGCGTTTCATCAGCCCCAGCATTTT.

The chain combines TRBV7-2 with TRBJ2-3; 13 bases match TRBD2. V lost 3 bases to trimming and J lost 2 bases; unmatched junction nucleotides: 5. Per the germline V gene, CDR1 is SGHTA and CDR2 is FQGNSA. The CDR3 totals 17 residues. DNA for the CDR3: TGTGCCAGCAGCTTGACGACTAGCGGGGGGTACACAGATACGCAGTATTTT. It codes for CASSLTTSGGYTDTQYF.